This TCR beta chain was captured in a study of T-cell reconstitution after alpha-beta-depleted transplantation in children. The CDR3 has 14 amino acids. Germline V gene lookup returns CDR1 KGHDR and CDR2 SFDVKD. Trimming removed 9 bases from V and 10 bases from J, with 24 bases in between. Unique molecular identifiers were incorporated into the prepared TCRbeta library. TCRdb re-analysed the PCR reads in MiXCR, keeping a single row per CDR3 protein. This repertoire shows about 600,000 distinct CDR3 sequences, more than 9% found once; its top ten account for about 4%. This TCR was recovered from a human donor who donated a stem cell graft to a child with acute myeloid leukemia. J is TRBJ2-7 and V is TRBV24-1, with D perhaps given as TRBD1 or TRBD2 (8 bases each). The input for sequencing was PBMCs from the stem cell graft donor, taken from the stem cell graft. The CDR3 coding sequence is TGTGCCACCGCAACAGGGGGTAGCGGGGCCGTTCAGTACTTC. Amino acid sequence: CATATGGSGAVQYF.